Following are 20 T cell receptor beta chains from one sample sequenced in a study of CD8+ T cells in alopecia areata. Extraction and reverse transcription of RNA yielded cDNA as the sequencing template. Generated by immunoSEQ multiplex PCR, the TCRdb table keeps only in-frame clones and is missing some. The table lists 180,000 or so clones, roughly 50% of them singletons, with 10% to 12% in the top ten. Treatment reported: oral pan-JAK inhibitor, 5-10 mg twice daily. Sequences were derived from CD8+ T cells sorted from blood, sampled at week 24, from a patient treated with tofacitinib. All receptors come from a human donor with alopecia areata.

The rearrangement joins TRBV27 to TRBJ1-5; D gene unclear. In germline, CDR1 is MNHEY, CDR2 SMNVEV (reference sequence). Trimming cost V 4 bases and J 4 bases, with 8 bases left between them. The CDR3 length is 13 residues. CDR3 loop: CASSSGLNQPQHF. For the CDR3, the DNA is TGTGCCAGCAGTTCTGGACTGAATCAGCCCCAGCATTTT.

This clone was observed a few times. The chain has TRBV7-9 and TRBJ1-5; D uncertain. This CDR3 has 12 amino acids. Trimming shortened V by 1 base and J by 4 bases, and 2 bases separated the two germline ends. The germline CDR1 and CDR2 sequences are SEHNR and FQNEAQ (reference sequence). The CDR3 loop is CASSLENQPQHF. CDR3 DNA sequence: TGTGCCAGCAGCTTAGAAAATCAGCCCCAGCATTTT.

The chain links TRBV7-2 to TRBJ2-5, with D uncertain. The V gene lost 3 bases and the J gene lost 5 bases, with 10 bases spanning the gap. The germline CDR1 and CDR2 sequences are SGHTA and FQGNSA. The CDR3 is 13 residues long. CDR3 amino acids: CASSFLLGETQYF. The CDR3 DNA reads as TGTGCCAGCAGCTTCCTGCTCGGGGAGACCCAGTACTTC.

This clone appeared a few times. This specimen includes other DNA sequences encoding the same CDR3. The genes are TRBV2 and TRBJ2-2; D not resolved. V shed 4 bases and J shed 6 bases, with 6 bases lying between them. Germline assignment: CDR1 SNHLY and CDR2 FYNNEI. CDR3 length: 12 residues. This CDR3 reads CASSVEPGELFF. The CDR3 DNA follows: TGTGCCAGCAGTGTGGAACCCGGGGAGCTGTTTTTT.

This clone has more than one count but fewer than ten. The CDR3 coding sequence is TGTGCCAGCAGCACAAGGGGACAGACCTACGAGCAGTACTTC. Its protein product is CASSTRGQTYEQYF. The V and J genes are TRBV2 and TRBJ2-7, with 7 bases matching TRBD1. The CDR3 contains 14 residues. V lost 6 bases, J lost 2 bases, and 7 bases stayed unmatched. Germline V lookup: CDR1 SNHLY, CDR2 FYNNEI.

The rearrangement links TRBV6-1 to TRBJ1-2, with a weak D call TRBD1 (5 bases). The CDR3 contains 10 residues. Germline CDR1 is MNHNS and CDR2 is SASEGT. V shed 8 bases and J shed 8 bases, with 9 bases lying between them. The CDR3 spells CASLRDGYTF. The CDR3 bases are TGTGCCAGCTTAAGGGACGGCTACACCTTC.

The chain recombines TRBV9 with TRBJ1-1, with unresolved D. The CDR3 has 13 amino acids. Germline CDR1 SGDLS, CDR2 YYNGEE. The V and J ends lost 0 bases and 3 bases respectively, with 6 bases between them. CDR3 sequence reads: CASSVEVYTEAFF. The CDR3 nucleotides are TGTGCCAGCAGCGTAGAGGTTTACACTGAAGCTTTCTTT.

This clone has more than one count but fewer than ten. The chain carries TRBV29-1 and TRBJ2-1; D is tentatively TRBD1 or TRBD2 (6 bases each). The germline CDR1 and CDR2 sequences are SQVTM and ANQGSEA. V was clipped by 2 bases and J by 1 base, with 9 bases between them. There are 14 residues in the CDR3. The CDR3 nucleotides read TGCAGCGTTGAACAGGGGACTTCCTACAATGAGCAGTTCTTC. It yields the protein CSVEQGTSYNEQFF.

CDR3 residues: CASSTRQGNTGELFF. The DNA of the CDR3 is TGCGCCAGCAGCACCCGACAGGGGAACACCGGGGAGCTGTTTTTT. The chain employs TRBV5-1 and TRBJ2-2, with 7 bases that match TRBD1. Looked up from germline, CDR1 is SGHRS and CDR2 is YFSETQ. V trimming: 4 bases; J trimming: 1 base; junction bases outside the gene matches: 4. This CDR3 has 15 amino acids.

V gene TRBV4-3 combines with J gene TRBJ1-1; D is unresolved. The CDR3 runs 14 residues. CDR1 and CDR2 (germline): LGHNA, YSLEER. Trimming stripped 0 bases from V and 8 bases from J, with 13 bases between. As DNA, the CDR3 is TGCGCCAGCAGCCAAGATCCGAACCGACCAGAAGCTTTCTTT. It yields the protein CASSQDPNRPEAFF.

The V and J genes are TRBV6-5 and TRBJ2-1; D remains ambiguous. CDR3 length equals 13 residues. Germline V gene lookup returns CDR1 MNHEY and CDR2 SVGAGI. V was shortened by 4 bases and J by 6 bases, with 10 bases between the two germline ends. The CDR3 nucleotides read TGTGCCAGCAGTTCCACCGGGTTCAATGAGCAGTTCTTC. Protein: CASSSTGFNEQFF.

This clone came up a few times. The chain carries TRBV10-3 and TRBJ1-3; D unclear. Germline CDR1 ENHRY, CDR2 SYGVKD. The CDR3 spans 14 residues. The V end was cut by 0 bases, the J end by 0 bases, with 3 bases between. The CDR3 bases are TGTGCCATCAGTGAGTCTGCCTCTGGAAACACCATATATTTT. This encodes CAISESASGNTIYF.

This sequence joins TRBV19 and TRBJ2-3, with D possibly called TRBD1 or TRBD2 (5 bases each). V shed 3 bases and J shed 4 bases, with 8 bases lying between them. Germline loops: CDR1 LNHDA, CDR2 SQIVND (reference sequence). The CDR3 totals 13 residues. CDR3 nucleotide sequence: TGTGCCAGTAGTATGAGGGGTGCAGATACGCAGTATTTT. Residues: CASSMRGADTQYF.

This clone was seen at least ten times. This chain joins TRBV14 and TRBJ1-1; D is ambiguous. This CDR3 is built from 12 residues. The germline V gene encodes CDR1 SGHDN and CDR2 FVKESK. The V end was cut by 4 bases, the J end by 10 bases, with 13 bases between. CDR3: CASSPYGTRAFF. CDR3 sequence (DNA): TGTGCCAGCAGCCCCTATGGTACGAGAGCTTTCTTT.

This clone was seen a handful of times. V and J are TRBV7-9 and TRBJ1-2; 7 positions match TRBD1. V was clipped by 0 bases and J by 4 bases; unmatched bases: 8. CDR1 and CDR2 from the germline V gene are SEHNR and FQNEAQ (reference sequence). The CDR3 covers 16 residues. CDR3 in amino acids: CASSLAVGTDIYGYTF. In nucleotides, the CDR3 is TGTGCCAGCAGCTTAGCGGTCGGGACAGATATCTATGGCTACACCTTC.

The gene calls are TRBV29-1 and TRBJ2-7, with 7 nucleotides matching TRBD1. CDR1 and CDR2 (germline): SQVTM, ANQGSEA. J was trimmed by 2 bases and V by 2 bases; bases with no gene match: 3. CDR3 length: 13 amino acids. The CDR3 nucleotides are TGCAGCGTTGAATCCGACAGGGCCTACGAGCAGTACTTC. Its protein product is CSVESDRAYEQYF.

There are a few counts of this clone. The gene calls are TRBV9 and TRBJ2-3; 11 bases line up with TRBD2. Germline-derived CDR1 and CDR2 are SGDLS and YYNGEE. This CDR3 is 17 amino acids long. With 3 bases clipped from V and 5 bases from J, the junction kept 11 bases outside the gene matches. For the CDR3, the DNA is TGTGCCAGCAGCGAGCCGTCTAGCGGGGGGCGGGTAGATACGCAGTATTTT. Translation: CASSEPSSGGRVDTQYF. Full variable domain (outside the CDR3, taken from reference TRBV9 and TRBJ2-3): DSGVTQTPKHLITATGQRVTLRCSPRSGDLSVYWYQQSLDQGLQFLIQYYNGEERAKGNILERFSAQQFPDLHSELNLSSLELGDSALYFCASSEPSSGGRVDTQYFGPGTRLTVL.

Ten or more counts support this clone. The CDR3 coding sequence is TGTGCCAGCAGTAGCGGGGGGGCCACAGATACGCAGTATTTT. Its protein is CASSSGGATDTQYF. The chain employs TRBV6-4 and TRBJ2-3; 10 nucleotides agree with TRBD2. V was clipped by 5 bases and J by 2 bases; unmatched bases: 1. This CDR3 comprises 14 residues. Per the germline V gene, CDR1 is MRHNA and CDR2 is SNTAGT.

This clone was detected only a few times. The genes are TRBV4-3 and TRBJ1-2, with 7 nucleotides matching TRBD1. From germline, CDR1 is LGHNA and CDR2 YSLEER. V shed 1 base and J 7 bases; nucleotides not matched to a gene: 3. CDR3 size: 13 residues. The CDR3 sequence: CASSQVEGAGYTF. The CDR3 region has the DNA TGCGCCAGCAGCCAAGTTGAGGGGGCTGGCTACACCTTC.

The chain employs TRBV6-1 and TRBJ1-5; D is uncertain. In germline, CDR1 is MNHNS, CDR2 SASEGT. V was cut by 4 bases and J by 2 bases, with 15 bases left in between. The CDR3 is 16 residues long. CDR3 in DNA: TGTGCCAGCAGTGCCAGCGCTCAAGTGGGCAATCAGCCCCAGCATTTT. Its protein is CASSASAQVGNQPQHF.